Listed here is a single T cell receptor (beta chain). The sample is drawn from a study of CD8 T cells in Susac syndrome. Germline V CDR1 and CDR2: SQVTM, ANQGSEA. The CDR3 runs 12 residues. The V and J ends lost 4 bases and 4 bases respectively, with 10 bases between them. Reverse transcription of 0.5 to 1 ug RNA was performed with random hexamers. TCRdb independently ran MiXCR on the immunoSEQ multiplex PCR reads; one entry per CDR3 protein. The table includes about 84,000 distinct CDR3 sequences, about 93% detected once. The sequenced target, TCR beta, came from blood CD8+ and CD4+ T cells. The sample taken for sequencing was CD8+ T cells from PBMCs. This clonotype originated in a human donor in good health. V is TRBV29-1 and J is TRBJ1-2, with D unclear. CDR3 DNA sequence: TGCAGCGTTGGGTACGCCGGCTATGGCTACACCTTC. The encoded protein is CSVGYAGYGYTF.